This T cell receptor beta chain was recorded in a study of shared clonotypes between healthy human individuals. Details on this clone: This same CDR3 is encoded by further DNA sequences in the sample.

The V end was cut by 2 bases, the J end by 0 bases, with 5 bases between. The CDR3 consists of 13 residues. Germline CDR1 GTSNPN, CDR2 SVGIG (reference sequence). Some clones are missing from TCRdb's copy, which holds only in-frame ones; the method was immunoSEQ multiplex PCR. The sample holds a few million clones, about 92% seen once. The receptor was isolated from a young man in good health. Some clones in this sample may be carry-over from other donors' samples. The genes are TRBV30 and TRBJ1-3; D unresolved. The specimen sequenced was naive CD4+ T cells from PBMCs. Subset noted: CD45RA+ positively selected. The CDR3 sequence: CAWSIGSGNTIYF. CDR3 nucleotides: TGTGCCTGGAGTATAGGCTCTGGAAACACCATATATTTT.